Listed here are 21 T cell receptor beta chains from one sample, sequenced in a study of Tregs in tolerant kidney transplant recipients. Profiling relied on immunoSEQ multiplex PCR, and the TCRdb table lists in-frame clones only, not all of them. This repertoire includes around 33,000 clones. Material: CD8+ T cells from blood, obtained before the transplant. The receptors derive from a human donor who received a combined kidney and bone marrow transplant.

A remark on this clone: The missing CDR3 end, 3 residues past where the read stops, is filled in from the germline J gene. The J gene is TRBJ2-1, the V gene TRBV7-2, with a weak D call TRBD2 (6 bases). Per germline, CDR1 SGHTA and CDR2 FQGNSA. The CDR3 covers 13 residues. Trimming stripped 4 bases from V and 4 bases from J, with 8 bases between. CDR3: CASSWDSYNEQFF. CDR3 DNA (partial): TGTGCCAGCAGCTGGGACTCTTACAATGAG.

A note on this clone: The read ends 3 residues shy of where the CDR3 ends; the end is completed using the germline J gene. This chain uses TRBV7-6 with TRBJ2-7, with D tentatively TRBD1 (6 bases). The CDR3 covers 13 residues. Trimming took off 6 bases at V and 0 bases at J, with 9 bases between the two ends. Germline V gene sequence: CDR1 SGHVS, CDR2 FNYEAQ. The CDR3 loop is CASSRDTSYEQYF. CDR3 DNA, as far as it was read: TGTGCCAGCAGTCGGGACACCTCCTACGAG.

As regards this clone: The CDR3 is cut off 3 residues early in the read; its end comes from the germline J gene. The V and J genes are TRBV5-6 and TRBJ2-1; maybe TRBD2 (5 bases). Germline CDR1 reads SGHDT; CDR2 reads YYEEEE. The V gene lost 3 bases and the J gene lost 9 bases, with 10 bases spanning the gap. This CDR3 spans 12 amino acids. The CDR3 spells CASSSSGGEQFF. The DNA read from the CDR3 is TGTGCCAGCAGCTCATCAGGAGGTGAG.

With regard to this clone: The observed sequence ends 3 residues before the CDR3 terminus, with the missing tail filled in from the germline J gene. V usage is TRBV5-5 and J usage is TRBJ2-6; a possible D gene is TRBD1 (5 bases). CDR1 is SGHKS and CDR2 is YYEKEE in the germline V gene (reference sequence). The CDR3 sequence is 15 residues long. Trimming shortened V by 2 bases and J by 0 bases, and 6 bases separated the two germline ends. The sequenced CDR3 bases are TGTGCCAGCAGCTTTGACAGCTCTGGGGCCAACGTC. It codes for CASSFDSSGANV. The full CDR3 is CASSFDSSGANVLTF.

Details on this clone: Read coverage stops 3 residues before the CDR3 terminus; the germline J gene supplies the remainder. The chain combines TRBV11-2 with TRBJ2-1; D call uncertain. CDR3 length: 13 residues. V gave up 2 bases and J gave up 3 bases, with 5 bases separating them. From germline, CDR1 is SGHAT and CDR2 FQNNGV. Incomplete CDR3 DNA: TGTGCCAGCAGCTTAATACTCTACAATGAG. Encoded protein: CASSLILYNE. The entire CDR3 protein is CASSLILYNEQFF.

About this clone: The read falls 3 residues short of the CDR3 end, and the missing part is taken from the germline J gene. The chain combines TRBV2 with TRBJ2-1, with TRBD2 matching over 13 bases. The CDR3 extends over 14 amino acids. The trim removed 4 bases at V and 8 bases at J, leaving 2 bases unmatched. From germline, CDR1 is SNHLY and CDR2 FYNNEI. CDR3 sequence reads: CASSGTSGSHEQFF. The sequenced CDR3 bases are TGTGCCAGCAGTGGGACTAGCGGGAGCCATGAG.

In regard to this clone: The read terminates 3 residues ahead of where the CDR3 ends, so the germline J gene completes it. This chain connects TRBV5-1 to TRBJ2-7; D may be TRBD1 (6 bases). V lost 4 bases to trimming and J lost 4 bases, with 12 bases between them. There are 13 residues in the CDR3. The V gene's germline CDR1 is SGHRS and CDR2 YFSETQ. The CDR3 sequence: CASSLQGQYEQYF. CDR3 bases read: TGCGCCAGCAGCCTACAAGGACAGTACGAG. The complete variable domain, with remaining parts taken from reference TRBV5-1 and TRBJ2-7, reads KAGVTQTPRYLIKTRGQQVTLSCSPISGHRSVSWYQQTPGQGLQFLFEYFSETQRNKGNFPGRFSGRQFSNSRSEMNVSTLELGDSALYLCASSLQGQYEQYFGPGTRLTVT.

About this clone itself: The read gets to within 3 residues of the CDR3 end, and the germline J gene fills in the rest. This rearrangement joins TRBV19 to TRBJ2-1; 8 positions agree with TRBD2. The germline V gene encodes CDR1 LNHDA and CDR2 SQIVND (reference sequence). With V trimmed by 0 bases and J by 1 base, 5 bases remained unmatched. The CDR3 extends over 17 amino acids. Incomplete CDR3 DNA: TGTGCCAGTAGTATAGATCCGGGACTAGGTTCCTACAATGAG. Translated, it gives CASSIDPGLGSYNE. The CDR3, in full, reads CASSIDPGLGSYNEQFF.

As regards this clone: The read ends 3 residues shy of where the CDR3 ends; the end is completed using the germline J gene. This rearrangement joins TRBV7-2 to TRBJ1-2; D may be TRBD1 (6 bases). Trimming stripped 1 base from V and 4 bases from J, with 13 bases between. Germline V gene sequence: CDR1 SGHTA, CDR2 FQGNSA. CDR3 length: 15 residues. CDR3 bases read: TGTGCCAGCAGCTTAGGATGGCAGGGGCTCTATGGC. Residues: CASSLGWQGLYG. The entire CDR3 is CASSLGWQGLYGYTF.

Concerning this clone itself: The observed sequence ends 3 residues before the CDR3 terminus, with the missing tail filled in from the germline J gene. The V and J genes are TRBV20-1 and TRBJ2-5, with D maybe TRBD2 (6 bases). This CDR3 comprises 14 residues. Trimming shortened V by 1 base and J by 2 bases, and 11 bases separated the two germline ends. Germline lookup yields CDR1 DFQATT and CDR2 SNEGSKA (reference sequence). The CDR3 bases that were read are TGCAGTGCTAGAGGGGGGGACTCTCAAGAGACC. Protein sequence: CSARGGDSQET. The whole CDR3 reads CSARGGDSQETQYF.

The sequenced CDR3 bases are TGCAGCGCCCTCCTCCGGGGGCAAGAGACC. Its protein product is CSALLRGQET. In full, the CDR3 is CSALLRGQETQYF. The gene calls are TRBV29-1 and TRBJ2-5; D might be TRBD2 (6 bases). The CDR3 extends 3 residues past the end of the read, so its final part is completed from the germline J gene. CDR1 is SQVTM, CDR2 ANQGSEA, per germline. This CDR3 region has 13 residues. The V end was cut by 7 bases, the J end by 2 bases, with 14 bases between.

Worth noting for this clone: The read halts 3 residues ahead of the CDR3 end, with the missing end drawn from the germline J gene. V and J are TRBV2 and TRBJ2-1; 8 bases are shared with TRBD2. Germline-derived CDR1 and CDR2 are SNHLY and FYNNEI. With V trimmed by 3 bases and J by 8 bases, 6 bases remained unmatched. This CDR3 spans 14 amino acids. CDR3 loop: CASSDRSGSDEQFF. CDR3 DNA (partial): TGTGCCAGCAGTGATAGGAGCGGGAGTGATGAG.

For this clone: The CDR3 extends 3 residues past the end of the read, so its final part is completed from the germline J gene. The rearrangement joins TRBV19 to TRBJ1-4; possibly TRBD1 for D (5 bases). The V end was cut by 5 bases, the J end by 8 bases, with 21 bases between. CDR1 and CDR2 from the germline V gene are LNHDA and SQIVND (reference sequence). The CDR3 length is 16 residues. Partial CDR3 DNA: TGTGCCAGTAGTTGGGGGGTTGGCACAGTCGGGGAAAAA. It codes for CASSWGVGTVGEK. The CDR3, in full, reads CASSWGVGTVGEKLFF.

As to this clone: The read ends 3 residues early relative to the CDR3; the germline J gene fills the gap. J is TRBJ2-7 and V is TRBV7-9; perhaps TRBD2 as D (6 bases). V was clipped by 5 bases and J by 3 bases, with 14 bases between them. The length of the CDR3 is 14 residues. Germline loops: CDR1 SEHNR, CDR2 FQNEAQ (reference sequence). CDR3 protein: CASSPRDLNYEQYF. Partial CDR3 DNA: TGTGCCAGCAGCCCACGGGACTTAAACTACGAG.

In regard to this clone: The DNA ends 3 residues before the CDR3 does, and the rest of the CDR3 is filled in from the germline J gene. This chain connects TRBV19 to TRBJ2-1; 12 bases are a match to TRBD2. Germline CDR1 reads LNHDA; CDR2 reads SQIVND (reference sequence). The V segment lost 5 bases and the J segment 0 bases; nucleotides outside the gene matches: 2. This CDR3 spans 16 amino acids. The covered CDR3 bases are TGTGCCAGTAGTCTGACTAGCGGGAGCTCCTACAATGAG. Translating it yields CASSLTSGSSYNE. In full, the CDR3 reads CASSLTSGSSYNEQFF.

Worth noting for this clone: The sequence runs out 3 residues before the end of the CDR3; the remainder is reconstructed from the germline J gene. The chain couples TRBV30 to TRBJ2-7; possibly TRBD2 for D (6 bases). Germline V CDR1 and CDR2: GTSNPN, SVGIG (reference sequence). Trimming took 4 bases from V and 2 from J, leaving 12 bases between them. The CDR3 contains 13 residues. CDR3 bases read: TGTGCCTGGACTCCGGGACTCACCTACGAG. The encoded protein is CAWTPGLTYE. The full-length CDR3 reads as CAWTPGLTYEQYF.

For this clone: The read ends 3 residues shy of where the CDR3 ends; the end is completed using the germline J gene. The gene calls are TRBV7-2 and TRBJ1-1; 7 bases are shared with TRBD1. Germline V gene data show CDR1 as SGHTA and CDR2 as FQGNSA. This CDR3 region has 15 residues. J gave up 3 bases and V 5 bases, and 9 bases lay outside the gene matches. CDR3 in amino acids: CASSRQGLGYTEAFF. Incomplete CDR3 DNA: TGTGCCAGCAGCCGACAGGGCTTAGGGTACACTGAA.

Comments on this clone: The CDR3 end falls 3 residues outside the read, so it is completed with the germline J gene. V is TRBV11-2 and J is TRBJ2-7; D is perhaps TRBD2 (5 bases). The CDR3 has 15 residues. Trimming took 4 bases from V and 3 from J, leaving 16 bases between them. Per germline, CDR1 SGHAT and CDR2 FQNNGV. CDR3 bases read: TGTGCCAGCAGCTCCGTACAAACACGGGGCTACGAG. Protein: CASSSVQTRGYE. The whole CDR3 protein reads CASSSVQTRGYEQYF.

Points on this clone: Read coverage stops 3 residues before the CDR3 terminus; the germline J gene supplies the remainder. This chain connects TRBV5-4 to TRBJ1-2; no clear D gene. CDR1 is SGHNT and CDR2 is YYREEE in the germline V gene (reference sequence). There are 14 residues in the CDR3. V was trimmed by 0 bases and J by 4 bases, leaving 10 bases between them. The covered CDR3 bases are TGTGCCAGCAGCTTGGATCTGTCTTCCTATGGC. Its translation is CASSLDLSSYG. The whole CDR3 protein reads CASSLDLSSYGYTF. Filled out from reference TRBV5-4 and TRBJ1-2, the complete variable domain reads ETGVTQSPTHLIKTRGQQVTLRCSSQSGHNTVSWYQQALGQGPQFIFQYYREEENGRGNFPPRFSGLQFPNYSSELNVNALELDDSALYLCASSLDLSSYGYTFGSGTRLTVV.

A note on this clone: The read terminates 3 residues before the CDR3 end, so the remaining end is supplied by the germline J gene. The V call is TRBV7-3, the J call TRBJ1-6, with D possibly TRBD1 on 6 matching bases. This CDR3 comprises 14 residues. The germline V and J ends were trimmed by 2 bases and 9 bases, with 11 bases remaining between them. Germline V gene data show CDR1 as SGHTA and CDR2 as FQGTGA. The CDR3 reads CASSLLGGASPLHF. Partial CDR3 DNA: TGTGCCAGCAGCTTATTGGGGGGGGCTTCACCC.

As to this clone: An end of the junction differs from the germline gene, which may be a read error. The sequenced part of the CDR3 DNA is TGCGCCAGCAGCCCCGGGTCAGGGGCTAATTCACCC. It specifies CASSPGSGANSP. The CDR3 in its entirety is CASSPGSGANSPLHF. The rearrangement joins TRBV4-2 to TRBJ1-6; maybe TRBD1 (6 bases). The CDR3 end is not reached by the read, which stops 3 residues before it; the germline J gene fills it in. In germline, CDR1 is LGHNA, CDR2 YNFKEQ. The CDR3 covers 15 residues.